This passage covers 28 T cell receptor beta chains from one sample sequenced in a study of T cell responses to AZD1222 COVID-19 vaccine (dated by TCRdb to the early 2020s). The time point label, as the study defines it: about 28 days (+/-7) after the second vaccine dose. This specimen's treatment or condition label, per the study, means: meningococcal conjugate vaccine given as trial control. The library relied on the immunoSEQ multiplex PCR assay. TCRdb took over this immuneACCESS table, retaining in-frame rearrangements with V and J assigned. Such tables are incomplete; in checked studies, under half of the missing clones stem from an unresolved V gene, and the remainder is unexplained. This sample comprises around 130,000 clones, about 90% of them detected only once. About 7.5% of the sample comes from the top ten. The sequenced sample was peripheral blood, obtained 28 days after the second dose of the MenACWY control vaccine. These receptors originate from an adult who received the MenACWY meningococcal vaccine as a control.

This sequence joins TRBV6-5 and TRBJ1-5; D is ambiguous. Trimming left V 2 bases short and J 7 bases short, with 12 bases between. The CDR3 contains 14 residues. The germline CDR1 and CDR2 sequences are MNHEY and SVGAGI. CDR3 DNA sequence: TGTGCCAGCAGTTACAGAGCCTTAAGCCAGCCCCAGCATTTT. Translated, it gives CASSYRALSQPQHF.

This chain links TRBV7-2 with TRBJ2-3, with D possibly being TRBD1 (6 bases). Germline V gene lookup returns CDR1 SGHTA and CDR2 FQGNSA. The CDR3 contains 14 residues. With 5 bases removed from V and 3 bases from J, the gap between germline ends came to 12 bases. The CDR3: CASSEQGGTDTQYF. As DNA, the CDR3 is TGTGCCAGCAGCGAACAGGGTGGGACAGATACGCAGTATTTT.

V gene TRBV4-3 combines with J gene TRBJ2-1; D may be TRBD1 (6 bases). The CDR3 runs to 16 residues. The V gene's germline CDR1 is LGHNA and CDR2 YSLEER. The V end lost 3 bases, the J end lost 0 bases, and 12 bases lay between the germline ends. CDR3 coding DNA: TGCGCCAGCAGCCAGCATCCGGACAGCTCCTACAATGAGCAGTTCTTC. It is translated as CASSQHPDSSYNEQFF.

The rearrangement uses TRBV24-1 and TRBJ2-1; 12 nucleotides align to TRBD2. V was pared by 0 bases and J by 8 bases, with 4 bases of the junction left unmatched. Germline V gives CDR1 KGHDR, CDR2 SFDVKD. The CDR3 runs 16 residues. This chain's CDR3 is CATSDLSSGRAYEQFF. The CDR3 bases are TGTGCCACCAGTGATTTGTCTAGCGGGAGGGCCTATGAGCAGTTCTTC.

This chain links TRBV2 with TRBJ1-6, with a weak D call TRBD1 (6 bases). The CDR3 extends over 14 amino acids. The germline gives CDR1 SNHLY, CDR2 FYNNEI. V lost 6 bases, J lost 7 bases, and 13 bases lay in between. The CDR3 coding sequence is TGTGCCAGCAGCCCCGGGACACAAAATTCACCCCTCCACTTT. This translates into CASSPGTQNSPLHF.

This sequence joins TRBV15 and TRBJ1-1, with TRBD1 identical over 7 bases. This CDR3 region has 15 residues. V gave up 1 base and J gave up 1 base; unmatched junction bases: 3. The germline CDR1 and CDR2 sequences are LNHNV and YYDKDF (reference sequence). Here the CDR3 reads CATSRGQGENTEAFF. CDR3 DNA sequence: TGTGCCACCAGCAGAGGACAGGGAGAGAACACTGAAGCTTTCTTT.

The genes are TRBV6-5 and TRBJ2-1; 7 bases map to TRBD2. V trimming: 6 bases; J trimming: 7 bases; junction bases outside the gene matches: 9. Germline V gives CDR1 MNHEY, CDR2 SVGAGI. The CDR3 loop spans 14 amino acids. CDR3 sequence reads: CASSAGLRQNEQFF. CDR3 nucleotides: TGTGCCAGCAGCGCGGGACTACGCCAGAATGAGCAGTTCTTC.

The CDR3 DNA reads as TGTGCCAGCAGCTTGAGTCGCAAAAACATTCAGTACTTC. The encoded protein is CASSLSRKNIQYF. V gene TRBV7-8 combines with J gene TRBJ2-4; D not resolved. V lost 3 bases, J lost 3 bases, and 6 bases lay in between. This CDR3 is 13 amino acids long. Germline CDR1 and CDR2: SGHVS and FQNEAQ.

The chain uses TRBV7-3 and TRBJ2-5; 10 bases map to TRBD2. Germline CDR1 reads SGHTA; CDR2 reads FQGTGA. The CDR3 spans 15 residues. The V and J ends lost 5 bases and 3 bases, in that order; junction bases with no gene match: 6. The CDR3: CASSLSGRAEETQYF. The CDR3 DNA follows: TGTGCCAGCAGCCTCAGCGGGAGGGCCGAAGAGACCCAGTACTTC.

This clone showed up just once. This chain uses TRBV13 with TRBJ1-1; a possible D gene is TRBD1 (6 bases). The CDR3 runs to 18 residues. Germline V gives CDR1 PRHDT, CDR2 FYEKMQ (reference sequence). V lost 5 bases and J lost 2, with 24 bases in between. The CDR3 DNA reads TGTGCCAGCAGCCCTCGCCGGGGGCCCACCGGAAGAAACACTGAAGCTTTCTTT. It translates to CASSPRRGPTGRNTEAFF.

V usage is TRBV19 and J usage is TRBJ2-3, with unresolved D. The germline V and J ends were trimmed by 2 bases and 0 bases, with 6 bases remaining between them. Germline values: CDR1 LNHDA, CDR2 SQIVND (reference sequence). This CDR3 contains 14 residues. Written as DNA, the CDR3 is TGTGCCAGTAGTATACAAGCTAGCACAGATACGCAGTATTTT. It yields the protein CASSIQASTDTQYF.

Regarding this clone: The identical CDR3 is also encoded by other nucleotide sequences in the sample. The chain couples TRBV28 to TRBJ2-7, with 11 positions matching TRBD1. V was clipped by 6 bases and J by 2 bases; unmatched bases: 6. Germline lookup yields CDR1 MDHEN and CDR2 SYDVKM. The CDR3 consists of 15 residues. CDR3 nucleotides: TGTGCCAGCAGCCTTCCGGGACAGGGGGCCTACGAGCAGTACTTC. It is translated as CASSLPGQGAYEQYF.

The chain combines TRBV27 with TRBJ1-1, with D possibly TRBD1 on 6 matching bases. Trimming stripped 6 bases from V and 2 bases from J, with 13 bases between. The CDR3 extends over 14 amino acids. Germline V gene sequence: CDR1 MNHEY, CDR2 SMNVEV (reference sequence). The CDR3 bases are TGTGCCAGCAGAACCCAGGGGAAAAACACTGAAGCTTTCTTT. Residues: CASRTQGKNTEAFF.

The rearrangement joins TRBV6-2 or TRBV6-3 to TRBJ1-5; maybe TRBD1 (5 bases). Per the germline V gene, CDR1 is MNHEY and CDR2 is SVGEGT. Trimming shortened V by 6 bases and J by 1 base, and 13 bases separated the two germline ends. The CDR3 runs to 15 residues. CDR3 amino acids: CASRPVRGSNQPQHF. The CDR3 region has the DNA TGTGCCAGCAGGCCTGTCCGGGGCAGCAATCAGCCCCAGCATTTT.

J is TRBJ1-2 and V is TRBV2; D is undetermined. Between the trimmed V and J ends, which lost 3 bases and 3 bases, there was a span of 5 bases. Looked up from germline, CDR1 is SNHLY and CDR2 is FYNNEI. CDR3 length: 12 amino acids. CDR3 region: CASSETDYGYTF. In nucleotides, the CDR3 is TGTGCCAGCAGTGAGACGGACTATGGCTACACCTTC. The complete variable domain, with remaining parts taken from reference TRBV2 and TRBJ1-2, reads EPEVTQTPSHQVTQMGQEVILRCVPISNHLYFYWYRQILGQKVEFLVSFYNNEISEKSEIFDDQFSVERPDGSNFTLKIRSTKLEDSAMYFCASSETDYGYTFGSGTRLTVV.

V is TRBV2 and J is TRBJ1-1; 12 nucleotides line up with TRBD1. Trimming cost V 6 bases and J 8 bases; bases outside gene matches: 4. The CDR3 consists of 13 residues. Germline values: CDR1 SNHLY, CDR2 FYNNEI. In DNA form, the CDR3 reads TGTGCCAGCAGGAGGGACAGGGGGCTAGAAGCTTTCTTT. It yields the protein CASRRDRGLEAFF.

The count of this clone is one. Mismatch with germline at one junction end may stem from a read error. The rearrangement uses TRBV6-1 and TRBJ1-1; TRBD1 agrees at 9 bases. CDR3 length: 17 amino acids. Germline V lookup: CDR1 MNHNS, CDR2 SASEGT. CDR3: CASSEVEPGQGGTEAFF. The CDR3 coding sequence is TGTGCCAGCAGCGAAGTAGAGCCGGGACAGGGAGGCACTGAAGCTTTCTTT.

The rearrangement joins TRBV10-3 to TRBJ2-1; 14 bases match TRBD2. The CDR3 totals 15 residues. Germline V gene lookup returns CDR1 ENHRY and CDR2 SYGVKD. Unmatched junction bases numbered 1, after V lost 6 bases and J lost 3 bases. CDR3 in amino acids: CAIRGLAGVYNEQFF. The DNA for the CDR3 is TGTGCCATCAGGGGACTAGCGGGGGTCTACAATGAGCAGTTCTTC.

CDR3 protein: CASSTATRGSSYNEQFF. The CDR3 nucleotides read TGTGCCAGCTCAACCGCCACTAGGGGGAGCTCCTACAATGAGCAGTTCTTC. The rearrangement uses TRBV18 and TRBJ2-1; the D gene is possibly TRBD1 (6 bases). The germline gives CDR1 KGHSH, CDR2 LQKENI. This CDR3 contains 17 residues. Between the trimmed V and J ends, which lost 5 bases and 0 bases, there was a span of 17 bases.

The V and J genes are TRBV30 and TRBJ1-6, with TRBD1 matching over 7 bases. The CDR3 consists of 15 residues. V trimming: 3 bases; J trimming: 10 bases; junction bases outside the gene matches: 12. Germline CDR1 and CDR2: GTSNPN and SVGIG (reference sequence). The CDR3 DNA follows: TGTGCCTGGAGGGATAGTAGGGGGCTCGGGTCACCCCTCCACTTT. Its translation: CAWRDSRGLGSPLHF.

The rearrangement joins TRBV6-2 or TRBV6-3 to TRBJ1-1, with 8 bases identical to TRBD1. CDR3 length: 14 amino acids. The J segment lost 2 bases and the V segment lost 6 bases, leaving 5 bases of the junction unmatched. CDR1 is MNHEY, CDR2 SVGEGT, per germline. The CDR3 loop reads CASSGQGQNTEAFF. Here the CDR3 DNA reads TGTGCCAGCAGCGGACAGGGACAAAACACTGAAGCTTTCTTT.

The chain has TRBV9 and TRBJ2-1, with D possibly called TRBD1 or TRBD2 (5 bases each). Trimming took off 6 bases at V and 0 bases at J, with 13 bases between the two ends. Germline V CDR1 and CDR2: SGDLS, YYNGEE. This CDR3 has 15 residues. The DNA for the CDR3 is TGTGCCAGCAAACCGGGACCAAGCTCCTACAATGAGCAGTTCTTC. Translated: CASKPGPSSYNEQFF. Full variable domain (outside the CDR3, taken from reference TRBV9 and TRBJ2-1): DSGVTQTPKHLITATGQRVTLRCSPRSGDLSVYWYQQSLDQGLQFLIQYYNGEERAKGNILERFSAQQFPDLHSELNLSSLELGDSALYFCASKPGPSSYNEQFFGPGTRLTVL.

The CDR3 reads CASSVGVGFPADTQYF. CDR3 DNA: TGTGCCAGCAGCGTAGGGGTGGGATTCCCCGCAGATACGCAGTATTTT. The chain has TRBV9 and TRBJ2-3; the D is unclear. This CDR3 is built from 16 residues. Deletions cut 0 bases from V and 4 bases from J, with 15 bases between. Germline CDR1 and CDR2: SGDLS and YYNGEE.

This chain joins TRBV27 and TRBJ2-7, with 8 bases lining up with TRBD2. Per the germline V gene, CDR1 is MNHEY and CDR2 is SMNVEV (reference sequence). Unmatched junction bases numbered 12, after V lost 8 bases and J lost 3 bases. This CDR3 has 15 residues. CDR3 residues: CASRRGGLGGYEQYF. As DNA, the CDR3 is TGTGCCAGCCGACGGGGGGGCCTCGGTGGCTACGAGCAGTACTTC.

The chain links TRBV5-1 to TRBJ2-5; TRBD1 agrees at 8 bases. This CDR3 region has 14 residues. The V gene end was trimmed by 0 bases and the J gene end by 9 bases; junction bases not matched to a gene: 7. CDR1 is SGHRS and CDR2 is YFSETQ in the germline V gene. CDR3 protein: CASSLGTGPGAQYF. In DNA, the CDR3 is TGCGCCAGCAGCTTGGGGACAGGGCCCGGGGCCCAGTACTTC.

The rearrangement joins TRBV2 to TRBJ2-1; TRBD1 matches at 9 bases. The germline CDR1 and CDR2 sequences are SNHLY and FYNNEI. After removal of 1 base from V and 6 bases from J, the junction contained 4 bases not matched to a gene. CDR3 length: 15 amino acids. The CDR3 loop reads CASSEGQGVPNEQFF. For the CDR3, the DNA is TGTGCCAGCAGTGAAGGACAGGGGGTACCCAATGAGCAGTTCTTC. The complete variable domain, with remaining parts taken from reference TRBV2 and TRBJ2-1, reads EPEVTQTPSHQVTQMGQEVILRCVPISNHLYFYWYRQILGQKVEFLVSFYNNEISEKSEIFDDQFSVERPDGSNFTLKIRSTKLEDSAMYFCASSEGQGVPNEQFFGPGTRLTVL.

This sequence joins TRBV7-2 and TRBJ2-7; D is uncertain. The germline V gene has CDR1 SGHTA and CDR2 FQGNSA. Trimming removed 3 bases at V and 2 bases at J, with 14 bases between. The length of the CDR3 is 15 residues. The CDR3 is CASSFSMALPYEQYF. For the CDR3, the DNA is TGTGCCAGCAGCTTCAGTATGGCGTTACCCTACGAGCAGTACTTC.

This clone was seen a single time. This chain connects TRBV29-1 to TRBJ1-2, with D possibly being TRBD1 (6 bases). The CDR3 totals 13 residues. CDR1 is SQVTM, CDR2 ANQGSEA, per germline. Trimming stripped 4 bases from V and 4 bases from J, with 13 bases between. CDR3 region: CSVVGGQTYGYTF. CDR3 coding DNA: TGCAGCGTTGTCGGGGGGCAGACCTATGGCTACACCTTC.